Shown below are 16 T cell receptor beta chains from a single sample sequenced in a study of metastatic and nonmetastatic thyroid tumors. Nobody among the patients had been given any treatment before thyroid surgery. Using MiXCR, TCRdb re-called clones from the PCR reads. The top ten clones hold more than 8% of a sample with over 35,000 clones, about 13% of them seen once. The sequencing sample was made of blood. The receptor set was obtained from a female donor with papillary thyroid cancer or a benign thyroid nodule (not recorded which). Some clones in this sample may be carry-over from other donors' samples.

This clone occurred many times. The sample has other DNA sequences that encode this CDR3 too. This chain connects TRBV20-1 to TRBJ2-5, with TRBD2 identical over 9 bases. The CDR3 spans 15 residues. The V and J ends lost 1 base and 9 bases, in that order; junction bases with no gene match: 12. The germline V gene has CDR1 DFQATT and CDR2 SNEGSKA (reference sequence). CDR3 sequence: CSARGGRAQYSAQYF. In nucleotides, the CDR3 is TGCAGTGCTAGAGGCGGGAGGGCCCAGTACTCGGCCCAGTACTTC.

This clone came up many times. The V call is TRBV30, the J call TRBJ1-2; D gene ambiguous. Germline-derived CDR1 and CDR2 are GTSNPN and SVGIG (reference sequence). This CDR3 contains 13 residues. V was cut by 2 bases and J by 8 bases, with 15 bases left in between. DNA for the CDR3: TGTGCCTGGAGTCCGGGATATTTAGAGGGCTACACCTTC. Translation gives CAWSPGYLEGYTF.

This clone was observed a handful of times. The chain links TRBV28 to TRBJ2-1; maybe TRBD1 (6 bases). Deletions cut 7 bases from V and 8 bases from J, with 27 bases between. Germline CDR1 MDHEN, CDR2 SYDVKM. The CDR3 has 17 residues. In nucleotides, the CDR3 is TGTGCCAGCACCCACTCCTTTGACAGTTCGGGACAAGATGAGCAGTTCTTC. It translates to CASTHSFDSSGQDEQFF.

In its sample, this clone was seen many times. The V gene is TRBV6-2 or TRBV6-3, the J gene TRBJ2-1; D is uncertain. V was pared by 6 bases and J by 1 base, with 16 bases between. This CDR3 has 16 residues. CDR1 and CDR2 from the germline V gene are MNHEY and SVGEGT. The CDR3 nucleotides read TGTGCCAGCAGGGACCCAGGAGCTTTTTCCTACAATGAGCAGTTCTTC. This sequence encodes CASRDPGAFSYNEQFF.

Many counts were recorded for this clone. Different DNA sequences within this sample yield the same CDR3. V is TRBV7-3 and J is TRBJ2-1, with D perhaps matching TRBD1 or TRBD2 (7 bases each). The V gene's germline CDR1 is SGHTA and CDR2 FQGTGA. Trimming took off 5 bases at V and 8 bases at J, with 16 bases between the two ends. The CDR3 is made up of 14 amino acids. For the CDR3, the DNA is TGTGCCAGCAGCCCAGGGGGGGTGGGGGATGAGCAGTTCTTC. Translation: CASSPGGVGDEQFF.

In this sample, this clone turned up many times. The chain links TRBV29-1 to TRBJ2-3; no firm D call. V lost 2 bases and J 2 bases, leaving 5 bases between the germline ends. Germline V gives CDR1 SQVTM, CDR2 ANQGSEA. The CDR3 consists of 12 residues. This CDR3 reads CSVEFNTDTQYF. The CDR3 DNA follows: TGCAGCGTTGAATTTAACACAGATACGCAGTATTTT.

This clone was counted ten times or more. The V call is TRBV7-9, the J call TRBJ2-1; the D is unclear. The germline CDR1 and CDR2 sequences are SEHNR and FQNEAQ (reference sequence). The V end was cut by 3 bases, the J end by 0 bases, with 3 bases between. The CDR3 contains 13 residues. This CDR3 is CASSFPSYNEQFF. The DNA of the CDR3 is TGTGCCAGCAGCTTCCCCTCCTACAATGAGCAGTTCTTC. The complete variable domain, with remaining parts taken from reference TRBV7-9 and TRBJ2-1, reads DTGVSQNPRHKITKRGQNVTFRCDPISEHNRLYWYRQTLGQGPEFLTYFQNEAQLEKSRLLSDRFSAERPKGSFSTLEIQRTEQGDSAMYLCASSFPSYNEQFFGPGTRLTVL.

This clone was found many times. This chain connects TRBV24-1 to TRBJ2-2; 7 nucleotides align to TRBD1. Germline V CDR1 and CDR2: KGHDR, SFDVKD. The CDR3 is 18 residues long. V lost 5 bases and J lost 1; bases outside the gene matches: 12. In DNA, the CDR3 is TGTGCCACCAGTGGGCGTACAGGGGCCTCCCTGAACACCGGGGAGCTGTTTTTT. It translates to CATSGRTGASLNTGELFF.

The chain joins TRBV28 to TRBJ2-7, with 7 positions matching TRBD2. This CDR3 spans 16 amino acids. The V and J ends lost 3 bases and 4 bases, in that order; junction bases with no gene match: 12. Germline CDR1 reads MDHEN; CDR2 reads SYDVKM. The CDR3 region has the DNA TGTGCCAGCAGTTTGTTCGGGGGGAGGGGCGGATACGAGCAGTACTTC. Translated, it gives CASSLFGGRGGYEQYF.

This clone was seen a handful of times. The chain is built from TRBV10-3 and TRBJ1-2; TRBD1 matches at 7 bases. Trimming at V came to 7 bases and at J to 4 bases, leaving 9 bases not matched to a gene. The CDR3 is 14 residues long. From germline, CDR1 is ENHRY and CDR2 SYGVKD. The chain's CDR3 is CAINWPGQPYGYTF. The CDR3 coding sequence is TGTGCCATCAACTGGCCGGGACAGCCCTATGGCTACACCTTC.

The sample holds many counts of this clone. The chain uses TRBV27 and TRBJ1-5; D may be TRBD1 (5 bases). The length of the CDR3 is 12 residues. V was cut by 4 bases and J by 6 bases, with 7 bases left in between. Germline CDR1 and CDR2: MNHEY and SMNVEV (reference sequence). CDR3 nucleotides: TGTGCCAGCAGTTCAGGGCGTCAGCCCCAGCATTTT. It translates to CASSSGRQPQHF.

This chain joins TRBV20-1 and TRBJ2-3, with TRBD2 matching over 8 bases. This CDR3 comprises 17 residues. Germline V gives CDR1 DFQATT, CDR2 SNEGSKA (reference sequence). J lost 3 bases, V lost 6 bases, and 17 bases had no gene match. The CDR3 region is CSAQPPSGQRNTDTQYF. CDR3 nucleotide sequence: TGCAGTGCCCAGCCGCCTAGCGGGCAACGTAATACAGATACGCAGTATTTT.

This clone has only a few counts. The same CDR3 arises from other DNA sequences in this sample as well. The chain recombines TRBV28 with TRBJ2-7; 8 bases align to TRBD2. Germline loops: CDR1 MDHEN, CDR2 SYDVKM. The CDR3 is 17 amino acids. J was trimmed by 10 bases and V by 7 bases; bases with no gene match: 24. The CDR3 sequence is CASNNPGTSGPRGEQYF. CDR3 sequence (DNA): TGTGCCAGCAATAATCCCGGGACTAGTGGTCCTAGAGGCGAACAGTACTTC.

In its sample, this clone was seen many times. The rearrangement joins TRBV5-1 to TRBJ1-4, with a tentative D call TRBD1 (5 bases). CDR3 length: 14 residues. CDR1 is SGHRS, CDR2 YFSETQ, per germline. The V end was cut by 5 bases, the J end by 0 bases, with 8 bases between. Here the CDR3 DNA reads TGCGCCAGCAGTGAGACAGCAACTAATGAAAAACTGTTTTTT. It codes for CASSETATNEKLFF.

There are many counts of this clone. This chain connects TRBV6-1 to TRBJ1-4, with unresolved D. Trimming took 5 bases from V and 11 from J, leaving 9 bases between them. This CDR3 comprises 11 residues. Per germline, CDR1 MNHNS and CDR2 SASEGT. CDR3 sequence reads: CASSWVEKLFF. DNA for the CDR3: TGTGCCAGCAGTTGGGTGGAGAAACTGTTTTTT.

This clone was recorded many times. The CDR3 region has the DNA TGCGCCAGCAGCCATAAGACAGCGAGCTCCTACAATGAGCAGTTCTTC. It yields the protein CASSHKTASSYNEQFF. This chain joins TRBV4-1 and TRBJ2-1; a possible D gene is TRBD1 (5 bases). The ends were cut back, 3 bases at V and 0 bases at J, with 12 bases in the middle. The CDR3 is 16 amino acids. Germline V CDR1 and CDR2: MGHRA, YSYEKL.